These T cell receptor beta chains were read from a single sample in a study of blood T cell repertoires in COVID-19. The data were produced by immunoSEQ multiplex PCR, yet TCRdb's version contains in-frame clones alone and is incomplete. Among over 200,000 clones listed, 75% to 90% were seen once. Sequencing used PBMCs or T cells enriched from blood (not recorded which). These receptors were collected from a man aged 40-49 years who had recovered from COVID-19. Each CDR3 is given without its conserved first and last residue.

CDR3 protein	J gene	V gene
APGQGRAF	TRBJ1-1	TRBV6-8
ASSPTDRVAYEQY	TRBJ2-7	TRBV6-5
ASSDRVLGGYT	TRBJ1-2	TRBV6-5
ASSRVTGNSPLH	TRBJ1-6	TRBV5-6
ASSEEGRSGTEAF	TRBJ1-1	TRBV2
SARRGYEQY	TRBJ2-7	TRBV20-1
ASSSASGSGELF	TRBJ2-2	TRBV11-3
ASSVSSDYEQY	TRBJ2-7	TRBV27
ASTPDSALALH	TRBJ1-6	TRBV7-8
ASSLSQGETPLH	TRBJ1-6	TRBV27
ATRGDHYNEQF	TRBJ2-1	TRBV24-1
AIGSKDRASNEQF	TRBJ2-1	TRBV10-3
ASSPGGASGRSRSSYNEQF	TRBJ2-1	TRBV23-1
ASRTASAATYEQY	TRBJ2-7	TRBV5-5
ASSLDRDRGFGELF	TRBJ2-2	TRBV7-8
ASSSQGNYGYT	TRBJ1-2	TRBV2
ASTPDRGDEQF	TRBJ2-1	TRBV10-1
ASSTTNYGYT	TRBJ1-2	TRBV7-9
ASSYSWEGSNEQF	TRBJ2-1	TRBV6-5